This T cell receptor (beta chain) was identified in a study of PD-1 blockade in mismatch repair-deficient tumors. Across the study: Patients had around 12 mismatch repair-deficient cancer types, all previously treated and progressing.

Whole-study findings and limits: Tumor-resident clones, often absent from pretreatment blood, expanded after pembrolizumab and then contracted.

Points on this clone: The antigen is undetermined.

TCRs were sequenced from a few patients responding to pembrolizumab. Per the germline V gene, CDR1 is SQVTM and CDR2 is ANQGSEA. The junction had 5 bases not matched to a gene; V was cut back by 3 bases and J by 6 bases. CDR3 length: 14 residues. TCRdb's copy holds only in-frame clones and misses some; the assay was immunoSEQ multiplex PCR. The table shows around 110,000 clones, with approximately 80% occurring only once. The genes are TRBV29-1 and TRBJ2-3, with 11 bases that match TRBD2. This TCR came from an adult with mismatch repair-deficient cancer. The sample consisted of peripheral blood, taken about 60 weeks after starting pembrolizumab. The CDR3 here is CSVDTSGSRDTQYF. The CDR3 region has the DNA TGCAGCGTTGATACTAGCGGGAGTAGGGATACGCAGTATTTT.